A selection of T cell receptor beta chains follows, all from one sample in a study of response to subunit inactivated influenza vaccine. TCRdb recomputed calls from the RT-PCR reads with MiXCR, one row per CDR3 protein. Among 650,000 to 800,000 distinct CDR3 sequences, roughly 13% were seen once, and the ten largest hold less than 7%. Here the sequenced sample was PBMCs from blood, taken roughly 15 days before vaccination. The receptors come from a man in his fifties or sixties who received an inactivated influenza vaccine. The CDR3 runs from the conserved cysteine through the conserved F or W. D genes are given only for firm matches. Not every row has a clone size; where given, it reads once, few, many or a size class.

>TRBV7-8|TRBJ2-1|few|NA
TGTGCCAGCAGCTTAGGGGGCGGGATTTCCTACAATGAGCAGTTCTTC
CASSLGGGISYNEQFF
>TRBV30|TRBJ1-1|NA|NA
TGTGCCTGGAGTGTTGGATGGGGAAAGACTGAAGCTTTCTTT
CAWSVGWGKTEAFF
>TRBV6-1|TRBJ2-7|many|TRBD1
TGTGCCAGCAGTGTAAATCACGGGACAGGGTCGGACGAGCAGTACTTC
CASSVNHGTGSDEQYF
>TRBV3-1|TRBJ2-1|few|TRBD2
TGTGCCAGCAGACTAGCGACTAGCGGGAGGAACGAGCAGTTCTTC
CASRLATSGRNEQFF
>TRBV19|TRBJ2-1|few|NA
TGTGCCAGTATGTCCCCCGTGGGGGAAAACAATGAGCAGTTCTTC
CASMSPVGENNEQFF
>TRBV7-8|TRBJ2-3|once|NA
TGTGCCAGCAGCTTAGTCCCCGGGGCGCATACAGATACGCAGTATTTT
CASSLVPGAHTDTQYF
>TRBV7-2|TRBJ2-2|once|TRBD2
TGTGCCAGCAGCCCGTGGGTAGCGGGGGGTACCGGGGAGCTGTTTTTT
CASSPWVAGGTGELFF
>TRBV24-1|TRBJ2-1|once|NA
TGTGCCACCAGGGGACTGAATTACAATGAGCAGTTCTTC
CATRGLNYNEQFF
>TRBV20-1|TRBJ2-5|once|TRBD1
TGCAGTGCTAGATCCGACAGGGGTAATCCTCCAAGAGACCTAGGGGCCCAGTACTTC
CSARSDRGNPPRDLGAQYF
>TRBV12-3/TRBV12-4|TRBJ1-5|few|NA
TGTGCCAGCAGTATGGGCGGGAGCAATCAGCCCCAGCATTTT
CASSMGGSNQPQHF
>TRBV19|TRBJ2-7|many|NA
TGTGCCAGTAGCCCCTCCCAGGGCAACTATTTCGAGCAGTACTTC
CASSPSQGNYFEQYF
>TRBV7-2|TRBJ2-1|NA|TRBD1
TGTGCCAGCAGCCCTAGGGGGCTTGACAATGAGCAGTTCTTC
CASSPRGLDNEQFF
>TRBV18|TRBJ2-5|NA|TRBD2
TGTGCCAGCTCACCAAACCTAGCGGCTATTCAAGAGACCCAGTACTTC
CASSPNLAAIQETQYF
>TRBV20-1|TRBJ2-2|NA|NA
TGCAGTGCTAGAGATGGTTGGCACACCGGGGAGCTGTTTTTT
CSARDGWHTGELFF
>TRBV7-2|TRBJ2-5|few|NA
TGTGCCAGCAGCTTATCGGCGGGGGAGACCCAGTACTTC
CASSLSAGETQYF
>TRBV7-6|TRBJ2-3|NA|NA
TGTGCCAGCAGCTTAGCAGGGGACGCAAGGGGGGATACGCAGTATTTT
CASSLAGDARGDTQYF